This T cell receptor (beta chain) was documented in a study of T cell responses to AZD1222 COVID-19 vaccine. The repertoire was sequenced with immunoSEQ multiplex PCR; TCRdb's copy has only in-frame clones and lacks some. Here the sample spans over 75,000 clones, 70% to 90% being singletons. V gave up 1 base and J gave up 4 bases, with 13 bases separating them. The CDR3 is 15 residues long. Per the germline V gene, CDR1 is MNHEY and CDR2 is SMNVEV (reference sequence). The source of this sequence is an adult who received the AZD1222 COVID-19 vaccine. This chain uses TRBV27 with TRBJ1-2, with a weak D call TRBD1 (5 bases). The material was peripheral blood, obtained 28 days after the second AZD1222 dose. The CDR3 DNA reads TGTGCCAGCAGTTTATTTGGGGGAACTGCCTATGGCTACACCTTC. It encodes CASSLFGGTAYGYTF.